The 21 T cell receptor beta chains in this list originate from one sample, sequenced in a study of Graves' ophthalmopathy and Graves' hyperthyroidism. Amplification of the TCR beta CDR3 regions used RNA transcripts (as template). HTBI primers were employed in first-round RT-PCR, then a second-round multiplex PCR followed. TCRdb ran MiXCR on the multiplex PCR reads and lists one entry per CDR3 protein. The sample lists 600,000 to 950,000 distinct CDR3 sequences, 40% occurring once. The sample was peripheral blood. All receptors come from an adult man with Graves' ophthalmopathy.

CDR3 in amino acids: CASTTPGQSNTEAFF. Written as DNA, the CDR3 is TGTGCCAGCACCACACCGGGACAGTCGAACACTGAAGCTTTCTTT. The chain links TRBV7-9 to TRBJ1-1; 7 bases agree with TRBD1. Per the germline V gene, CDR1 is SEHNR and CDR2 is FQNEAQ (reference sequence). V dropped 7 bases and J dropped 1; count of bases not matched to a gene: 9. This CDR3 region has 15 residues.

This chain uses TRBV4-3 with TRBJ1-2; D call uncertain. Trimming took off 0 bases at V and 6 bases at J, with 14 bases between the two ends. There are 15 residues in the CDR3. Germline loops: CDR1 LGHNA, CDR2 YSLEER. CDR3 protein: CASSQDWAERDGYTF. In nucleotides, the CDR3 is TGCGCCAGCAGCCAAGATTGGGCAGAACGCGATGGCTACACCTTC.

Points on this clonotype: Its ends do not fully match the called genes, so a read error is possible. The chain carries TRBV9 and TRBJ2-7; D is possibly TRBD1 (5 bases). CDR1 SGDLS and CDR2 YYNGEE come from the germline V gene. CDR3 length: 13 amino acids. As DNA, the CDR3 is TGTGGCAGCAGAGAAGACAGTCCCTACGAGCAGTACTTC. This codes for CGSREDSPYEQYF. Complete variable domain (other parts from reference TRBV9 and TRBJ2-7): DSGVTQTPKHLITATGQRVTLRCSPRSGDLSVYWYQQSLDQGLQFLIQYYNGEERAKGNILERFSAQQFPDLHSELNLSSLELGDSALYFCGSREDSPYEQYFGPGTRLTVT.

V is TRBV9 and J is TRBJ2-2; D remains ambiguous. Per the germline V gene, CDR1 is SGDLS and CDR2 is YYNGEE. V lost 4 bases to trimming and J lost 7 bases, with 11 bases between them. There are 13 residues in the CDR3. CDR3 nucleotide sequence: TGTGCCAGCAGCCCGATGGGAAGCGGGGAGCTGTTTTTT. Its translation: CASSPMGSGELFF.

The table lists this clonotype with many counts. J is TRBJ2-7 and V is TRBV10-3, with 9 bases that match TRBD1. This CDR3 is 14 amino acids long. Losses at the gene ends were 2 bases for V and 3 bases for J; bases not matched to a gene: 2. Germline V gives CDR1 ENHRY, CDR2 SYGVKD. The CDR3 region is CAISEGQGIYEQYF. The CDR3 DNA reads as TGTGCCATCAGTGAGGGACAGGGGATCTACGAGCAGTACTTC.

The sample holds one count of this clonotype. The CDR3 region is CASRDVGEAFF. CDR3 in DNA: TGTGCCAGCAGAGATGTCGGGGAAGCTTTCTTT. The chain joins TRBV11-1 to TRBJ1-1; D is uncertain. Germline CDR1 is SGHAT and CDR2 is FQDESV (reference sequence). Between the trimmed V and J ends, which lost 6 bases and 8 bases, there was a span of 10 bases. The CDR3 extends over 11 amino acids.

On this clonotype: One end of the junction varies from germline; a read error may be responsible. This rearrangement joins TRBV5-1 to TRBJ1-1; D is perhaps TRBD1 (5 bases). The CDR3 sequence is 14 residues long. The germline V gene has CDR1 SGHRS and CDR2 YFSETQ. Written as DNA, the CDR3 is TGTGCCAGCAGCTCCCTTTGGGGGGACGCTGAAGCTTTCTTT. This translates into CASSSLWGDAEAFF.

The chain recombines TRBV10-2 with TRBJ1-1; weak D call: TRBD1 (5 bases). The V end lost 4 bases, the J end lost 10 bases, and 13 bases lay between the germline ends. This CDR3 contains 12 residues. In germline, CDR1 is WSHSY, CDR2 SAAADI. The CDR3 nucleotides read TGCGCCAGCAGTGCCGGGACCAAGGGAGCTTTCTTT. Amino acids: CASSAGTKGAFF.

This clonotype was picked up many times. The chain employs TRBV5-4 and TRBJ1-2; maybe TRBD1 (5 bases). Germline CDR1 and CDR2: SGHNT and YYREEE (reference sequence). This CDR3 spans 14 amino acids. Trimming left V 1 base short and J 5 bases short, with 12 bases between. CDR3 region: CASSLLGLRYGYTF. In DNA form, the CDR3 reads TGTGCCAGCAGCTTGCTGGGACTGCGATATGGCTACACCTTC. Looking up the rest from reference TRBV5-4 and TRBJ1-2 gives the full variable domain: ETGVTQSPTHLIKTRGQQVTLRCSSQSGHNTVSWYQQALGQGPQFIFQYYREEENGRGNFPPRFSGLQFPNYSSELNVNALELDDSALYLCASSLLGLRYGYTFGSGTRLTVV.

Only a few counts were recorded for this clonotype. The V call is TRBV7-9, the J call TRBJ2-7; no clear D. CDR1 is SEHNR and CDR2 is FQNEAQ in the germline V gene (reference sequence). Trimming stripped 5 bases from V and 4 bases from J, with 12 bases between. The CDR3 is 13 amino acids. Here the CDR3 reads CASSAPGYYEQYF. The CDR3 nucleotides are TGTGCCAGCAGCGCTCCGGGTTATTACGAGCAGTACTTC.

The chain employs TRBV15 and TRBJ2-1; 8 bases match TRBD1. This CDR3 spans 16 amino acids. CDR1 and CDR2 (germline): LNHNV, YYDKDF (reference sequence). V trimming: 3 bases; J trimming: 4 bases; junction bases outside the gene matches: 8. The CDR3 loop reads CATSSVETGDYNEQFF. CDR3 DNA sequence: TGTGCCACCAGCAGTGTAGAGACAGGGGATTACAATGAGCAGTTCTTC. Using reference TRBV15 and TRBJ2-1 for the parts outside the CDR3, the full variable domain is DAMVIQNPRYQVTQFGKPVTLSCSQTLNHNVMYWYQQKSSQAPKLLFHYYDKDFNNEADTPDNFQSRRPNTSFCFLDIRSPGLGDTAMYLCATSSVETGDYNEQFFGPGTRLTVL.

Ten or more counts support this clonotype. CDR3 loop: CASSVGGGTYEQYF. The CDR3 DNA follows: TGTGCCAGCAGCGTAGGGGGCGGAACCTACGAGCAGTACTTC. V gene TRBV9 combines with J gene TRBJ2-7; a possible D gene is TRBD1 (5 bases). Germline CDR1 SGDLS, CDR2 YYNGEE. This CDR3 is 14 amino acids long. With 0 bases removed from V and 2 bases from J, the gap between germline ends came to 9 bases.

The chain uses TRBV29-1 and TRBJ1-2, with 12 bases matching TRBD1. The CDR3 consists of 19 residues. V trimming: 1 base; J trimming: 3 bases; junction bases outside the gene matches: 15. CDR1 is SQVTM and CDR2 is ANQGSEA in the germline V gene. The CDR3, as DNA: TGCAGCGTTGAAGGCATTCGGGGGGGACAGGGGGCGCGGTACTATGGCTACACCTTC. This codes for CSVEGIRGGQGARYYGYTF.

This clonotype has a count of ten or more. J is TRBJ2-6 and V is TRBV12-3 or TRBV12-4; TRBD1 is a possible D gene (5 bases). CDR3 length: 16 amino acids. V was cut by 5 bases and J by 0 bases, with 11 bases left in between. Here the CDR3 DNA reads TGTGCCAGCAGTCCTCCAGGGTACTCTGGGGCCAACGTCCTGACTTTC. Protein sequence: CASSPPGYSGANVLTF.

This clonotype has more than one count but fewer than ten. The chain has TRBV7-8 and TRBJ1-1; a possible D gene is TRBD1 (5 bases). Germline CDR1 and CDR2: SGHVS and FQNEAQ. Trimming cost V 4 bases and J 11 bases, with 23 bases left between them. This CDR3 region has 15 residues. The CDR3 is CASSSETGTLLRAFF. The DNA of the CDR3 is TGTGCCAGCAGCTCCGAAACCGGGACCCTATTGCGGGCTTTCTTT.

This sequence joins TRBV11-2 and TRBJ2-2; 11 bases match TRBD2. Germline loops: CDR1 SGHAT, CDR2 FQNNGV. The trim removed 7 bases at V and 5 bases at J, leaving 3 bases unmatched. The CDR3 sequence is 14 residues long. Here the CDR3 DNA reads TGTGCCAGCATACTAGCGGGAGCTACCGGGGAGCTGTTTTTT. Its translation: CASILAGATGELFF.

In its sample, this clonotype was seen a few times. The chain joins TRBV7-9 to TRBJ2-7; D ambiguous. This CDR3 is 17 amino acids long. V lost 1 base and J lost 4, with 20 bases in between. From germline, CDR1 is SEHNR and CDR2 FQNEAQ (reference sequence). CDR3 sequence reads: CASSLDDAAALSYEQYF. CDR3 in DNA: TGTGCCAGCAGCTTAGATGACGCCGCGGCATTGTCATACGAGCAGTACTTC.

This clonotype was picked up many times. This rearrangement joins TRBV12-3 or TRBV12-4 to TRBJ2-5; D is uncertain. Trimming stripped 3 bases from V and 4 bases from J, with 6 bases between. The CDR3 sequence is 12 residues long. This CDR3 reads CASSLYVETQYF. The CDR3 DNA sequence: TGTGCCAGCAGTTTGTACGTAGAGACCCAGTACTTC.

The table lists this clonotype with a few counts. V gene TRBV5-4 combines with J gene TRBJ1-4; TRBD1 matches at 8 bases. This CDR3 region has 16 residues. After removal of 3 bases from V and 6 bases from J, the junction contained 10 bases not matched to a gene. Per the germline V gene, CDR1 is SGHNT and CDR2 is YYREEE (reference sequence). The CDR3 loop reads CASSSHQQGDDEKLFF. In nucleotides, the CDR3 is TGTGCCAGCAGCTCCCACCAACAGGGGGATGATGAAAAACTGTTTTTT.

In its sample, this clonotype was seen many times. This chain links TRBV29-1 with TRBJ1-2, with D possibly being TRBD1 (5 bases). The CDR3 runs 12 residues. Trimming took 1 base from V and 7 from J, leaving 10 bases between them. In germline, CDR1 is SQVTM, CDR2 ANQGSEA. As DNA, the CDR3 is TGCAGCGTTGAAGTCGGGGGTGTTGGCTACACCTTC. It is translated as CSVEVGGVGYTF.

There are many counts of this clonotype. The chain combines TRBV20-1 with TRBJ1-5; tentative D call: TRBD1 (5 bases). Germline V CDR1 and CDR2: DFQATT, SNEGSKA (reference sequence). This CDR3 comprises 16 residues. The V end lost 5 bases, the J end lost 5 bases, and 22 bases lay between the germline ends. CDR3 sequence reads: CSAGAGYHLVDQPQHF. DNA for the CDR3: TGCAGTGCTGGGGCAGGGTATCATCTCGTGGATCAGCCCCAGCATTTT.